This T cell receptor (beta chain) originates from a study of CD8+ T cells in alopecia areata. Study summary: Twice a day, 5 to 10 mg of oral tofacitinib was administered to treated patients.

The treatment was: oral pan-JAK inhibitor, 5-10 mg twice daily. Punch biopsies of lesional scalp, plus peripheral blood, were taken from alopecia areata patients. Notes on this clone: The target antigen is unknown.

cDNA reverse transcribed from extracted RNA served as the sequencing template. Profiling relied on immunoSEQ multiplex PCR, and the TCRdb table lists in-frame clones only, not all of them. Here the sample spans about 210,000 clones, less than 65% being singletons. The CDR3 runs 16 residues. V dropped 0 bases and J dropped 1 base, with 12 bases sitting between them. CDR1 and CDR2 from the germline V gene are LGHNA and YNFKEQ. General study findings and limits: Tofacitinib significantly decreased scalp clonality and expanded CD8+ clones among top 100.

Source: CD4+ T cells sorted from blood, taken at week 4, from a patient treated with tofacitinib. The TCR sequence derives from a human donor with alopecia areata. This chain joins TRBV4-2 and TRBJ1-2; D perhaps matches TRBD1 (5 bases). CDR3 in amino acids: CASSQEGRGINYGYTF. As DNA, the CDR3 is TGTGCCAGCAGCCAAGAAGGTCGGGGGATTAACTATGGCTACACCTTC.